Listed here is a single T cell receptor (beta chain). Antigen specificity is unknown. cDNA carried unique molecular identifiers, and a universal primer site was added by template switching. TCRdb called the 5' RACE reads again in MiXCR, with one record for every CDR3 protein. The table includes around 680,000 distinct CDR3 sequences, 8.5% to 9.5% detected once. The data belong to a study of identical twins. This CDR3 is 15 amino acids long. Looked up from germline, CDR1 is SGHKS and CDR2 is YYEKEE (reference sequence). V gave up 0 bases and J gave up 7 bases, with 17 bases separating them. Study outcomes and limitations: Weaker excess twin sharing was seen among beta out-of-frame sequences. Recombination models fit unrelated individuals' TCR alpha sharing but underestimated twins'. Clonotypes of the beta chain that were abundant in cord blood carried fewer insertions (memory repertoires showed none).

This same sample was also taken into another study, of yellow fever vaccine responses in identical twins.

The sequence was obtained from a woman aged 18-29 years in good health. This chain links TRBV5-5 with TRBJ2-7, with D hard to call. The sample consisted of PBMCs. The CDR3: CASSLAAARAGEQYF. As DNA, the CDR3 is TGTGCCAGCAGCTTGGCGGCAGCCAGAGCTGGGGAGCAGTACTTC.